This T cell receptor (beta chain) comes out of a study of early T cells in non-severe SARS-CoV-2 infection. In the study overall: The authors sequenced bulk RNA from unsorted whole blood, leaving chains unpaired.

A single record per CDR3 protein comes from TCRdb applying MiXCR to the 5' RACE reads. The sample has tens of thousands of distinct CDR3 sequences; 9.5% to 15% are singletons. With 6 bases removed from V and 8 bases from J, the gap between germline ends came to 16 bases. The CDR3 has 12 amino acids. CDR1 is SQVTM and CDR2 is ANQGSEA in the germline V gene. This TCR came from an adult who was a healthcare worker with PCR-confirmed SARS-CoV-2 infection or an uninfected control (not recorded which). This chain joins TRBV29-1 and TRBJ1-2, with a tentative D call TRBD1 (6 bases). The sequencing input was whole blood. CDR3 DNA sequence: TGCAGCGTCTTCGACAGGATAGGGGGCTACACCTTC. Its translation: CSVFDRIGGYTF.